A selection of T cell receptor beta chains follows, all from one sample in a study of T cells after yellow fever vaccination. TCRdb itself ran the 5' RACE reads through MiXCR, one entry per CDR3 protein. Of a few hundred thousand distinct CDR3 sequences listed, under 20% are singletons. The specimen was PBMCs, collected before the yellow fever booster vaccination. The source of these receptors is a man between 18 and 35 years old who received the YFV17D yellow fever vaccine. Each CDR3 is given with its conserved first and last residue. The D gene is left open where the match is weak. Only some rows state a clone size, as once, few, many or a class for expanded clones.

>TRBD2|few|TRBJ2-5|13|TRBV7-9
CASSLWGGETQYF
TGTGCCAGCAGCTTATGGGGGGGAGAGACCCAGTACTTC
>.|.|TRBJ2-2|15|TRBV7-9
CASSFTPPNTGELFF
TGTGCCAGCAGCTTTACACCGCCGAACACCGGGGAGCTGTTTTTT
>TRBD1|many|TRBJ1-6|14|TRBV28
CASIESGQGKSLHF
TGTGCCAGCATTGAGTCGGGACAGGGAAAATCCCTCCACTTT
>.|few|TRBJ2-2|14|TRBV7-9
CASSPTRDTGELFF
TGTGCCAGCAGCCCTACCAGGGACACCGGGGAGCTGTTTTTT
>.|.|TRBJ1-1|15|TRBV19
CASSVAGRGTTEAFF
TGTGCCAGTAGTGTCGCGGGACGGGGAACCACTGAAGCTTTCTTT
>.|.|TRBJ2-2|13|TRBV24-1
CATSPENTGELFF
TGTGCCACCAGTCCAGAAAACACCGGGGAGCTGTTTTTT
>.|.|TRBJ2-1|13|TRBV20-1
CSAKGQTYNEQFF
TGCAGTGCTAAAGGACAAACCTACAATGAGCAGTTCTTC
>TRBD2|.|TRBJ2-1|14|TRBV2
CASSEGGRAPQQFF
TGTGCCAGCAGTGAAGGGGGGAGGGCCCCCCAGCAGTTCTTC
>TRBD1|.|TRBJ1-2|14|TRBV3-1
CASSLDRGMSGYTF
TGTGCCAGCAGCCTTGACAGGGGGATGAGTGGCTACACCTTC
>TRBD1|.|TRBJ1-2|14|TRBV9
CASSVGGTGAGYTF
TGTGCCAGCAGCGTAGGAGGGACAGGGGCTGGCTACACCTTC
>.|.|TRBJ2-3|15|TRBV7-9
CASSLTRGSTDTQYF
TGTGCCAGCAGCTTAACCCGGGGGAGCACAGATACGCAGTATTTT
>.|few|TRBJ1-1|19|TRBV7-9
CASSSHIARPGTLGAEAFF
TGTGCCAGCAGCTCGCACATCGCCCGCCCCGGGACCCTGGGAGCTGAAGCTTTCTTT
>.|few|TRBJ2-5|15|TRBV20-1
CSASSFNPVGETQYF
TGCAGTGCTAGCTCCTTTAACCCAGTTGGGGAGACCCAGTACTTC
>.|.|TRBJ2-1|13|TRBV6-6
CASTVAWYNEQFF
TGTGCCAGCACAGTAGCGTGGTACAATGAGCAGTTCTTC
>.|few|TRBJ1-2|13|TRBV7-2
CASNHRPNYGYTF
TGTGCCAGCAACCACAGGCCAAACTATGGCTACACCTTC
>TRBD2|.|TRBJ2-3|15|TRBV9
CASSVDGGSSDTQYF
TGTGCCAGCAGCGTAGACGGGGGGAGCTCAGATACGCAGTATTTT
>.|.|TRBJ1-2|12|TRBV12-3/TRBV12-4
CASSFSGEGYTF
TGTGCCAGCAGTTTTTCAGGGGAGGGCTACACCTTC
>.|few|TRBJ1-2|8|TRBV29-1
CSVEGGGF
TGCAGCGTTGAAGGGGGAGGCTTC
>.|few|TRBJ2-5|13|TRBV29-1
CSVEEQGQETQYF
TGCAGCGTTGAAGAGCAGGGCCAAGAGACCCAGTACTTC
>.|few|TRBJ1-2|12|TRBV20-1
CSASGTSYGYTF
TGCAGTGCTAGCGGGACCTCCTATGGCTACACCTTC
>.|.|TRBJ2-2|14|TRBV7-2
CASEGGQRTGELFF
TGTGCCAGCGAGGGGGGGCAGCGGACCGGGGAGCTGTTTTTT
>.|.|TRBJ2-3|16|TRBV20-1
CSARDGASDRTDTQYF
TGCAGTGCTAGAGATGGGGCTAGCGACCGCACAGATACGCAGTATTTT
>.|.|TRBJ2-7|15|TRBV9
CASSVGGTGYYEQYF
TGTGCCAGCAGCGTAGGAGGAACAGGGTACTACGAGCAGTACTTC
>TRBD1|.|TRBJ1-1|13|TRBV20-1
CSAFRTGGDEAFF
TGCAGTGCTTTTCGGACAGGGGGCGACGAAGCTTTCTTT
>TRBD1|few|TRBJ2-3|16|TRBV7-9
CASTPRGQEDTDTQYF
TGTGCCAGCACCCCCCGGGGACAGGAGGACACAGATACGCAGTATTTT
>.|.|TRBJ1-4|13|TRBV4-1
CASSQRANEKLFF
TGCGCCAGCAGCCAAAGGGCAAATGAAAAACTGTTTTTT
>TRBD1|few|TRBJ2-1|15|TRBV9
CASSGQGAPYNEQFF
TGTGCCAGCAGCGGACAGGGCGCTCCCTACAATGAGCAGTTCTTC
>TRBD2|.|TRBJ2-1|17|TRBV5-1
CASSLDPGLAGANEQFF
TGCGCCAGCAGCTTGGATCCGGGACTAGCGGGGGCCAATGAGCAGTTCTTC
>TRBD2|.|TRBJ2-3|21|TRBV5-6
CASSSETVWRRGGLVSNTQYF
TGTGCCAGCAGCTCCGAAACAGTATGGCGGCGGGGGGGCCTCGTATCAAATACGCAGTATTTT
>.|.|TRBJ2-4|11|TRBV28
CASRVRDIQYF
TGTGCCAGCAGAGTCAGGGACATTCAGTACTTC
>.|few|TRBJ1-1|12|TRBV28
CASSPRGGFCFF
TGTGCCAGCAGCCCCAGGGGAGGGTTTTGTTTCTTT
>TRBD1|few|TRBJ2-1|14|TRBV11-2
CASSFRGPYNEQFF
TGTGCCAGCAGCTTTAGGGGGCCCTACAATGAGCAGTTCTTC
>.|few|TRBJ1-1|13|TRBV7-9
CASIRVAGTEAFF
TGTGCCAGCATCCGGGTTGCGGGAACTGAAGCTTTCTTT
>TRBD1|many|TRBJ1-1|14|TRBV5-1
CASSGDRGLGEAFF
TGCGCCAGCAGCGGGGACAGGGGGCTGGGTGAAGCTTTCTTT
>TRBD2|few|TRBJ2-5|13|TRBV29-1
CSVSGLEGETQYF
TGCAGCGTGTCGGGACTAGAAGGAGAGACTCAGTACTTC
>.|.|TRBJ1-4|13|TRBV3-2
CASSQDLPEKLFF
TGTGCCAGCAGCCAAGACTTACCGGAAAAACTGTTTTTT
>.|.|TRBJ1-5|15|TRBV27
CASSTYRDTNQPQHF
TGTGCCAGCAGTACTTACCGGGACACCAATCAGCCCCAGCATTTT
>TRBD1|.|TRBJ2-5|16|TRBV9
CASSVYRAGGEETQYF
TGTGCCAGCAGCGTATACAGGGCAGGGGGCGAGGAGACCCAGTACTTC
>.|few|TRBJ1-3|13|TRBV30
CASEGVSGNTIYF
TGTGCCTCCGAGGGGGTCTCTGGAAACACCATATATTTT
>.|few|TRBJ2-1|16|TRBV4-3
CASSQGLSRGHNEQFF
TGCGCCAGCAGCCAAGGGTTATCCAGGGGTCACAATGAGCAGTTCTTC
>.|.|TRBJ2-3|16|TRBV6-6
CASSYSRGILTDTQYF
TGTGCCAGCAGTTACTCGAGAGGAATTTTAACAGATACGCAGTATTTT
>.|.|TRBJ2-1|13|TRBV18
CASLRTGVNEQFF
TGTGCCAGCTTAAGAACCGGGGTGAATGAGCAGTTCTTC
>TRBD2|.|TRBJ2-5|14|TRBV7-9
CASSPFAGEGTQYF
TGTGCCAGCAGCCCTTTCGCGGGGGAGGGGACCCAGTACTTC
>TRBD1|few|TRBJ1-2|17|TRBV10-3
CAIKPLAGTGKEHGYTF
TGTGCCATCAAACCCCTGGCTGGGACAGGGAAGGAACATGGCTACACCTTC